This T cell receptor beta chain was observed in a study of blood T cell repertoires in COVID-19. On the study more broadly: COVID-19 samples, acute and convalescent, were from the United States, Italy and Spain. T cells, B-cell-depleted T cells, or PBMCs provided the cDNA or gDNA that served as material.

Methods used by the authors: Reference gene primer amplification gave estimated nucleated cell counts. The method was immunoSEQ multiplex PCR; TCRdb's version includes in-frame clones alone and lacks a portion of them. For V, J and clone size, that table is used; D and trimming come from the DNA. The repertoire holds approximately 180,000 clones, with around 90% as singletons. Germline assignment: CDR1 SQVTM and CDR2 ANQGSEA. This CDR3 has 13 residues. The junction had 6 bases not matched to a gene; V was cut back by 6 bases and J by 4 bases. The receptor comes from a man aged 50-59 years with acute or convalescent COVID-19. The chain combines TRBV29-1 with TRBJ2-1, with 7 bases fitting TRBD2. The sequenced sample consisted of peripheral blood. CDR3 nucleotide sequence: TGCAGCGTGCCAGAAGCGGGGTACAATGAGCAGTTCTTC. Protein sequence: CSVPEAGYNEQFF.